This T cell receptor beta chain was identified in a study of Graves' ophthalmopathy and Graves' hyperthyroidism. Overall study findings and caveats: Forecasting of ophthalmopathy progression by the model achieved almost 71% sensitivity and around 72% specificity.

Amplified material comprised TCR beta CDR3 regions derived from RNA transcripts. Second-round multiplex PCR followed a first-round RT-PCR using HTBI primers. TCRdb processed the multiplex PCR reads anew with MiXCR; each CDR3 protein has one entry. The sample holds about 500,000 distinct CDR3 sequences, less than 45% seen once. A word on this clonotype: Its antigen remains unidentified.

The receptor was isolated from an adult man with Graves' hyperthyroidism. Sequencing was done on a sample of peripheral blood or thyroid tissue (not recorded which).

CDR3 sequence: CASRSAGTDNEKLFF. The CDR3 DNA reads TGTGCCAGCAGATCCGCCGGGACGGACAATGAAAAACTGTTTTTT. The chain combines TRBV28 with TRBJ1-4, with a tentative D call TRBD1 (5 bases). The CDR3 contains 15 residues. CDR1 is MDHEN and CDR2 is SYDVKM in the germline V gene. V lost 6 bases and J lost 5, with 16 bases in between.